The clone carrying this TCR beta chain was found many times. Its antigen is as yet unknown. Because this beta chain is a stray read in a library intended to capture alpha chains, its abundance should not be given much weight. TCRdb fed the 5' RACE reads into MiXCR, producing one record per CDR3 protein. The profile shows under 8,000 distinct CDR3 sequences, roughly 12% of them singletons. V lost 10 bases and J 5 bases, leaving 9 bases between the germline ends. Germline V gene lookup returns CDR1 SGDLS and CDR2 YYNGEE. The CDR3 contains 10 residues. The time point is: sample taken at primary tumor resection. The data belong to a study of spatial heterogeneity in lung cancer. The overall study: Tumor-region TCR transcript counts correlated strongly with a T cell module score from matched bulk RNA-seq. Study-wide findings and caveats: Counts that tracked tumor mutation counts were those of expanded intratumoral alpha and beta TCRs.

The chain couples TRBV9 to TRBJ2-5; maybe TRBD2 (5 bases). This TCR came from a male donor with early-stage non-small cell lung cancer. The specimen was lung tumor tissue, collected at surgery. The CDR3 region is CAQPGETQYF. The CDR3 bases are TGTGCCCAGCCGGGGGAGACCCAGTACTTC.